Listed here is a single T cell receptor beta chain. Antigen specificity is unknown. In germline, CDR1 is MNHNS, CDR2 SASEGT. CDR3 length equals 13 residues. V shed 6 bases and J 5 bases; nucleotides not matched to a gene: 6. These data are taken from a study of vaccination and CD4 T cells after COVID-19. Study as a whole: Two doses of either BNT162b2 or mRNA-1273 vaccine went to participants.

With the Oncomine TCR Beta short-read assay, DNA from cultured CD4+ T cells was sequenced. TCRdb re-called the PCR reads with MiXCR, one entry per CDR3 protein. The data hold 20,000 to 30,000 distinct CDR3 sequences, with around 67% observed a single time. Treatment in this sample: roughly 10-day PBMC culture with coronavirus spike peptide pools or control peptides (ViraFEST assay). The sample consisted of CD4+ T cells from blood, cultured in vitro, taken after SARS-CoV-2 vaccination. The rearrangement links TRBV6-1 to TRBJ1-2; 7 bases are shared with TRBD1. The receptor was isolated from a human donor who received a COVID-19 vaccine. As DNA, the CDR3 is TGTGCCAGCAGGGTACAGGGGTGGTATGGCTACACCTTC. Its translation is CASRVQGWYGYTF.